Below, 7 T cell receptor beta chains from the same sample are listed, as sequenced in a study of spatial heterogeneity in lung cancer. Stated time point: sample taken at primary tumor resection. The study sequenced unsorted whole RNA from tumor, nontumor lung or frozen PBMC. TCRdb processed the 5' RACE reads anew with MiXCR; each CDR3 protein has one entry. The data show tens of thousands of distinct CDR3 sequences, with about 12% seen just once and roughly 4.2% held by the top ten. The source was PBMCs, collected at surgery. These receptor sequences come from a male donor with early-stage non-small cell lung cancer.

The table lists this clonotype with a few counts. The rearrangement links TRBV5-1 to TRBJ2-3; D is undetermined. Germline V gene data show CDR1 as SGHRS and CDR2 as YFSETQ. This CDR3 spans 14 amino acids. Trimming left V 5 bases short and J 2 bases short, with 12 bases between. The CDR3 DNA reads TGCGCCAGCAGGGAAGAACACCACACAGATACGCAGTATTTT. It yields the protein CASREEHHTDTQYF. Full variable domain (outside the CDR3, taken from reference TRBV5-1 and TRBJ2-3): KAGVTQTPRYLIKTRGQQVTLSCSPISGHRSVSWYQQTPGQGLQFLFEYFSETQRNKGNFPGRFSGRQFSNSRSEMNVSTLELGDSALYLCASREEHHTDTQYFGPGTRLTVL.

Here the CDR3 reads CATSREGQVEETQYF. The CDR3 DNA reads TGTGCCACCAGCAGAGAAGGACAGGTCGAAGAGACCCAGTACTTC. The gene calls are TRBV15 and TRBJ2-5; 7 positions match TRBD1. The CDR3 is 15 amino acids. Trimming took 0 bases from V and 3 from J; bases not matched to a gene: 4. Per germline, CDR1 LNHNV and CDR2 YYDKDF (reference sequence). Full variable domain (rest looked up from reference TRBV15 and TRBJ2-5): DAMVIQNPRYQVTQFGKPVTLSCSQTLNHNVMYWYQQKSSQAPKLLFHYYDKDFNNEADTPDNFQSRRPNTSFCFLDIRSPGLGDTAMYLCATSREGQVEETQYFGPGTRLLVL.

This clonotype was observed a handful of times. This chain joins TRBV18 and TRBJ2-1; 8 bases agree with TRBD2. CDR1 and CDR2 from the germline V gene are KGHSH and LQKENI. The length of the CDR3 is 16 residues. V lost 3 bases and J lost 0; bases outside the gene matches: 4. The CDR3 sequence is CASSPLSGSSYNEQFF. The CDR3 nucleotides read TGTGCCAGCTCACCTTTGAGCGGGAGCTCCTACAATGAGCAGTTCTTC.

V and J are TRBV19 and TRBJ2-5; D might be TRBD1 or TRBD2, each matching 5 bases. Trimming cost V 1 base and J 5 bases, with 14 bases left between them. The CDR3 spans 15 residues. Germline CDR1 reads LNHDA; CDR2 reads SQIVND (reference sequence). The CDR3 DNA sequence: TGTGCCAGTAGTATAGGGGGGTCCCCGCAGGAGACCCAGTACTTC. Translation gives CASSIGGSPQETQYF.

V is TRBV5-1 and J is TRBJ2-7; no firm D call. Per germline, CDR1 SGHRS and CDR2 YFSETQ. V was clipped by 2 bases and J by 5 bases, with 5 bases between them. The CDR3 has 11 amino acids. The CDR3 nucleotides are TGCGCCAGCAGCTTAAACGACGAGCAGTACTTC. It yields the protein CASSLNDEQYF.

This chain links TRBV29-1 with TRBJ1-3; D not certain. V was shortened by 5 bases and J by 1 base, with 3 bases between the two germline ends. Germline V gene lookup returns CDR1 SQVTM and CDR2 ANQGSEA. The CDR3 loop spans 11 amino acids. For the CDR3, the DNA is TGCAGCGTTACTTCTGGAAACACCATATATTTT. Amino acids: CSVTSGNTIYF.

The table lists this clonotype with a count of one. DNA of the CDR3: TGTGCCAGCAGTGAAGATGGATTCGGGGCGAACACTGAAGCTTTCTTT. It specifies CASSEDGFGANTEAFF. V usage is TRBV2 and J usage is TRBJ1-1; possibly TRBD1 for D (5 bases). CDR1 is SNHLY, CDR2 FYNNEI, per germline. The CDR3 sequence is 16 residues long. The V gene lost 1 base and the J gene lost 1 base, with 13 bases spanning the gap. Filled out from reference TRBV2 and TRBJ1-1, the complete variable domain reads EPEVTQTPSHQVTQMGQEVILRCVPISNHLYFYWYRQILGQKVEFLVSFYNNEISEKSEIFDDQFSVERPDGSNFTLKIRSTKLEDSAMYFCASSEDGFGANTEAFFGQGTRLTVV.